A selection of T cell receptor beta chains follows, all from one sample in a study of T cell changes during pregnancy in multiple sclerosis. Only in-frame clones appear in the TCRdb table, and some are missing; sequencing was by immunoSEQ multiplex PCR. The sample lists over 90,000 clones, approximately 94% occurring once. Sequenced here: peripheral blood, sampled after pregnancy. These receptors were obtained from a female donor with multiple sclerosis, enrolled in a pregnancy study. Each CDR3 is given without its conserved first and last residue. Fields, in order: D gene, J gene, V gene, CDR3 protein. D genes are given only for firm matches.

. | TRBJ2-7 | TRBV11-2 | ASSLVGRVPYEQY
TRBD2 | TRBJ2-5 | TRBV4-1 | ASSMGLGGGQETQY
. | TRBJ2-3 | TRBV28 | ASSSGRGRTTDTQY
TRBD2 | TRBJ2-1 | TRBV27 | ASSLPGSGNNEQF
. | TRBJ1-5 | TRBV28 | ASSLHGKSNQPQH
. | TRBJ1-1 | TRBV4-1 | ASSKGRGPTEAF
. | TRBJ2-3 | TRBV13 | ASRPAPGLLGVQY
. | TRBJ2-7 | TRBV7-6 | ASSLATVGYEQY
. | TRBJ1-1 | TRBV5-6 | ASSLGTGFAGTEAF
. | TRBJ2-2 | TRBV5-5 | ASSLALEISNTGELF
TRBD2 | TRBJ2-7 | TRBV27 | ASSLAGDEQY
. | TRBJ2-2 | TRBV5-1 | ASSQQGYTGELF
. | TRBJ2-7 | TRBV6-5 | ASSPSWEAYEQY
. | TRBJ1-4 | TRBV7-9 | ASSLGQPNEKLF
. | TRBJ2-7 | TRBV10-1 | ASSELHDSAYEQY
. | TRBJ2-2 | TRBV7-2 | ASSPRQNTGELF
. | TRBJ2-7 | TRBV4-3 | ASSQDRGYEQY
TRBD1 | TRBJ1-1 | TRBV6-1 | ASSESTGGPEAF
. | TRBJ1-1 | TRBV5-1 | ASSPGIVDTEAF
TRBD2 | TRBJ2-1 | TRBV25-1 | ASSESGTTYNEQF
TRBD1 | TRBJ1-4 | TRBV13 | ASSPRQGSATNEKLF
TRBD2 | TRBJ2-5 | TRBV7-8 | ASSPGTRTETQY
TRBD2 | TRBJ2-1 | TRBV6-1 | ASSEATGTSGIRLNEQF